A selection of T cell receptor beta chains follows, all from one sample in a study of blood T cells in healthy people across ages. TCRdb recomputed calls from the 5' RACE reads with MiXCR, one row per CDR3 protein. The sample records hundreds of thousands of distinct CDR3 sequences, more than 20% being singletons. The sample was blood. Receptors were obtained from a man between 65 and 85 years old in good health. Both conserved end residues are part of each CDR3. The D gene is left open where the match is weak. Clone size is stated in some rows and not others, as once, few, many or a class when expanded.

size	J	D	V	CDR3	DNA
NA	TRBJ1-2	NA	TRBV20-1	CSARDTASSYGYTF	TGCAGTGCTAGAGACACAGCTTCATCCTATGGCTACACCTTC
few	TRBJ2-3	TRBD2	TRBV5-1	CASSQTSGRAGDTQYF	TGCGCCAGCAGCCAAACTAGCGGGAGGGCCGGGGATACGCAGTATTTT
NA	TRBJ1-3	NA	TRBV20-1	CSAATGNPGNTIYF	TGCAGTGCTGCGACTGGAAACCCTGGAAACACCATATATTTT
few	TRBJ2-1	TRBD2	TRBV6-5	CASSYSRASGANEQFF	TGTGCCAGCAGTTACTCGAGAGCTAGCGGGGCCAATGAGCAGTTCTTC
few	TRBJ2-2	TRBD2	TRBV5-1	CASSLTAGGPSTGELFF	TGCGCCAGCAGCTTGACGGCGGGAGGGCCTTCCACCGGGGAGCTGTTTTTT
few	TRBJ1-1	NA	TRBV9	CASSVLTDMNTEAFF	TGTGCCAGCAGCGTTCTGACAGATATGAACACTGAAGCTTTCTTT
few	TRBJ2-1	NA	TRBV7-9	CASSPGLESSYNEQFF	TGTGCCAGCAGCCCGGGACTCGAGAGCTCCTACAATGAGCAGTTCTTC
few	TRBJ2-1	TRBD2	TRBV5-1	CASSLARPPPILAGVYNEQFF	TGCGCCAGCAGCTTGGCCAGGCCCCCACCGATTCTAGCGGGAGTTTATAATGAGCAGTTCTTC
NA	TRBJ1-1	NA	TRBV14	CASSKQGNTEAFF	TGTGCCAGCAGTAAACAGGGGAACACTGAAGCTTTCTTT
NA	TRBJ2-5	TRBD1	TRBV3-1	CASSQRESTGEQYF	TGTGCCAGCAGCCAGAGGGAATCGACAGGGGAGCAGTACTTC
NA	TRBJ1-2	NA	TRBV6-2/TRBV6-3	CASGDGEPYGYTF	TGTGCCAGCGGGGACGGTGAACCTTATGGCTACACCTTC
NA	TRBJ1-5	NA	TRBV6-2/TRBV6-3	CASSFDSFNQPQHF	TGTGCCAGCAGTTTTGACAGCTTCAATCAGCCCCAGCATTTT
NA	TRBJ2-5	TRBD1	TRBV7-7	CASSTDRAGETQYF	TGTGCTAGCAGCACGGACAGGGCAGGGGAGACCCAGTACTTC
NA	TRBJ2-1	NA	TRBV20-1	CSARAAGNEQFF	TGCAGTGCTAGGGCAGCGGGCAATGAGCAGTTCTTC
NA	TRBJ2-1	TRBD2	TRBV7-9	CASSLGGFSGMDEQFF	TGTGCCAGCAGCTTAGGAGGTTTTAGCGGGATGGATGAGCAGTTCTTC
once	TRBJ2-7	TRBD2	TRBV20-1	CSALGTTDEQYF	TGCAGTGCACTAGGGACTACAGACGAGCAGTACTTC
few	TRBJ2-5	TRBD1	TRBV24-1	CATSDPGTDKETQYF	TGTGCCACCAGTGATCCCGGGACAGATAAAGAGACCCAGTACTTC
few	TRBJ2-1	TRBD2	TRBV6-6	CASSWGLAPYNEQFF	TGTGCCAGCAGTTGGGGACTAGCGCCCTACAATGAGCAGTTCTTC
NA	TRBJ2-3	NA	TRBV20-1	CSARESTDTQYF	TGCAGTGCTAGAGAAAGCACAGATACGCAGTATTTT
few	TRBJ2-1	TRBD1	TRBV6-1	CASSGPGTGFTVNEQFF	TGTGCCAGCAGTGGGCCCGGGACAGGGTTTACGGTAAATGAGCAGTTCTTC
many	TRBJ1-4	NA	TRBV14	CASSGYAEKLFF	TGTGCCAGCAGCGGGTATGCCGAAAAACTGTTTTTT
few	TRBJ2-6	TRBD1	TRBV7-9	CAGSSGTGTTSGANVLTF	TGTGCCGGCAGCTCCGGGACAGGGACAACTTCTGGGGCCAACGTCCTGACTTTC
NA	TRBJ2-1	TRBD2	TRBV5-1	CASSGPSGRDEQFF	TGCGCCAGCAGCGGGCCTAGCGGGAGGGATGAGCAGTTCTTC
NA	TRBJ2-3	NA	TRBV20-1	CSARDPAESTDTQYF	TGCAGTGCTAGAGATCCAGCGGAAAGCACAGATACGCAGTATTTT
NA	TRBJ2-1	TRBD2	TRBV7-9	CASSLTSGRASYNEQFF	TGTGCCAGCAGCCTTACTAGCGGGAGGGCCTCCTACAATGAGCAGTTCTTC
NA	TRBJ2-7	NA	TRBV5-5	CASSLNRARNTYEQYF	TGTGCCAGCAGCTTGAACCGGGCCAGGAATACCTACGAGCAGTACTTC
NA	TRBJ2-1	NA	TRBV7-9	CVSSPTLGNEQFF	TGTGTCAGCAGCCCCACACTGGGGAATGAGCAGTTCTTC
NA	TRBJ2-2	TRBD1	TRBV20-1	CSANRGLSTGELFF	TGCAGTGCAAACAGGGGATTGAGCACCGGGGAGCTGTTTTTT
NA	TRBJ2-3	TRBD2	TRBV4-2	CASSQELDSGAGADTQYF	TGTGCCAGCAGCCAAGAGTTGGATAGCGGGGCGGGAGCAGATACGCAGTATTTT
NA	TRBJ2-5	TRBD1	TRBV7-2	CASSRDRGIETQYF	TGTGCCAGCAGTCGGGACAGGGGGATCGAGACCCAGTACTTC
few	TRBJ1-4	NA	TRBV9	CASSVAGLNNEKLFF	TGTGCCAGCAGCGTAGCAGGCCTTAATAATGAAAAACTGTTTTTT
few	TRBJ1-5	NA	TRBV6-5	CASSYSERGPNQPQHF	TGTGCCAGCAGTTACTCGGAGAGGGGCCCCAATCAGCCCCAGCATTTT
NA	TRBJ1-5	TRBD1	TRBV10-3	CAISESKGLQGGYQPQHF	TGTGCCATCAGTGAGTCGAAGGGCCTACAGGGGGGCTATCAGCCCCAGCATTTT
NA	TRBJ2-7	TRBD1	TRBV5-1	CASSIGTGSSYEQYF	TGCGCCAGCAGCATCGGGACAGGGAGCTCCTACGAGCAGTACTTC
few	TRBJ2-3	TRBD1	TRBV9	CASSYRTGISWGQNPDTQYF	TGTGCCAGCAGCTACCGGACAGGGATCTCCTGGGGGCAGAACCCAGATACGCAGTATTTT
few	TRBJ2-3	TRBD2	TRBV3-1	CASSPTSGTPDTQYF	TGTGCCAGCAGCCCGACTAGCGGGACCCCAGATACGCAGTATTTT
NA	TRBJ2-7	NA	TRBV29-1	CSVVPRGISYEQYF	TGCAGCGTTGTCCCCCGCGGGATCTCCTACGAGCAGTACTTC
NA	TRBJ1-1	NA	TRBV25-1	CASRMGGKNTEAFF	TGTGCCAGCAGGATGGGGGGGAAGAACACTGAAGCTTTCTTT
NA	TRBJ2-5	NA	TRBV5-1	CASSPREATETQYF	TGCGCCAGCAGCCCCCGCGAGGCCACGGAGACCCAGTACTTC